Following are 30 T cell receptor beta chains from one sample sequenced in a study of human T cells and chemical hapten exposure. Time point: patch test 1, 2 weeks after DPC sensitization. Documented treatment: therapeutic diphenylcyclopropenone sensitization with weekly scalp DPC. TCRdb fed the RACE reads into MiXCR, producing one record per CDR3 protein. The table includes about 340,000 distinct CDR3 sequences, under 9% detected once. The source material was whole blood, sampled in connection with sensitization to the hapten diphenylcyclopropenone (DPC). The receptor set was obtained from a woman younger than 30 with alopecia areata. Some clones in this sample may be carry-over from other donors' samples.

V gene TRBV4-2 combines with J gene TRBJ2-4, with D uncertain. V gave up 1 base and J gave up 3 bases, with 13 bases separating them. Germline CDR1 and CDR2: LGHNA and YNFKEQ. The CDR3 length is 16 residues. In DNA, the CDR3 is TGTGCCAGCAGCCAAGTGGTGGGTTGGGGCAAAAACATTCAGTACTTC. Protein product: CASSQVVGWGKNIQYF.

This clonotype was counted at least ten times. The J gene is TRBJ2-1, the V gene TRBV28; D might be TRBD2 (6 bases). V lost 10 bases to trimming and J lost 7 bases, with 20 bases between them. CDR1 is MDHEN and CDR2 is SYDVKM in the germline V gene. This CDR3 has 14 residues. CDR3 in amino acids: CATQSGLLRNEQFF. CDR3 nucleotides: TGTGCCACCCAGTCGGGACTCCTACGAAATGAGCAGTTCTTC.

This clonotype occurred a few times. An end of the junction does not agree with germline; a read error may underlie this. V is TRBV7-2 and J is TRBJ2-3; maybe TRBD2 (6 bases). The CDR3 runs 16 residues. Germline lookup yields CDR1 SGHTA and CDR2 FQGNSA. The CDR3, as DNA: TGTGCCAGCAGCTTAAATAGGCTGGGGGAGGCGGGGAAGAGTTCATTT. Encoded protein: CASSLNRLGEAGKSSF.

This clonotype was counted at least ten times. J is TRBJ2-3 and V is TRBV11-2, with TRBD2 matching 11 bases. After removal of 3 bases from V and 3 bases from J, the junction contained 8 bases not matched to a gene. CDR1 is SGHAT, CDR2 FQNNGV, per germline. This CDR3 is built from 17 residues. Here the CDR3 reads CASSFRLAGGGTDTQYF. Written as DNA, the CDR3 is TGTGCCAGCAGCTTCCGTCTAGCGGGGGGCGGAACAGATACGCAGTATTTT.

There are many counts of this clonotype. The chain has TRBV12-3 or TRBV12-4 and TRBJ1-6, with D hard to call. The length of the CDR3 is 12 residues. V was pared by 6 bases and J by 8 bases, with 8 bases between. CDR3 sequence: CASSLEDSPLHF. For the CDR3, the DNA is TGTGCCAGCAGCCTAGAGGATTCACCCCTCCACTTT.

This clonotype was seen more than once but under ten times. The J gene is TRBJ2-1, the V gene TRBV20-1; 8 positions match TRBD2. V was pared by 3 bases and J by 3 bases, with 13 bases of the junction left unmatched. The CDR3 runs 17 residues. Germline V gives CDR1 DFQATT, CDR2 SNEGSKA (reference sequence). CDR3: CSARPFPRGVLYNEQFF. CDR3 in DNA: TGCAGTGCTAGGCCGTTCCCGCGGGGGGTCCTCTACAATGAGCAGTTCTTC.

The CDR3 reads CASSPLAAGAPSYEQYF. The CDR3 nucleotides read TGTGCCAGCAGCCCGCTTGCCGCGGGGGCCCCGTCCTACGAGCAGTACTTC. V usage is TRBV7-9 and J usage is TRBJ2-7; perhaps TRBD2 as D (7 bases). This CDR3 comprises 17 residues. With 5 bases removed from V and 1 base from J, the gap between germline ends came to 21 bases. The V gene's germline CDR1 is SEHNR and CDR2 FQNEAQ (reference sequence).

This clonotype was seen a few times. The V and J genes are TRBV29-1 and TRBJ1-2, with a tentative D call TRBD1 (5 bases). Trimming took 5 bases from V and 4 from J, leaving 14 bases between them. The length of the CDR3 is 13 residues. Looked up from germline, CDR1 is SQVTM and CDR2 is ANQGSEA. CDR3 region: CSVLIGGSYGYTF. The CDR3 nucleotides read TGCAGCGTTCTCATTGGGGGGAGCTATGGCTACACCTTC.

There are many counts of this clonotype. The V gene is TRBV19, the J gene TRBJ2-7, with 9 nucleotides matching TRBD1. CDR3 size: 14 residues. The V gene end was trimmed by 3 bases and the J gene end by 1 base; junction bases not matched to a gene: 1. Per germline, CDR1 LNHDA and CDR2 SQIVND (reference sequence). The CDR3 DNA reads TGTGCCAGTAGTATTGGGACAGGGTCCTACGAGCAGTACTTC. It encodes CASSIGTGSYEQYF. Based on the CDR3 plus reference TRBV19 and TRBJ2-7, the full variable domain is DGGITQSPKYLFRKEGQNVTLSCEQNLNHDAMYWYRQDPGQGLRLIYYSQIVNDFQKGDIAEGYSVSREKKESFPLTVTSAQKNPTAFYLCASSIGTGSYEQYFGPGTRLTVT.

There are many counts of this clonotype. The rearrangement links TRBV6-5 to TRBJ2-1, with 14 bases lining up with TRBD2. This CDR3 is 15 amino acids long. V lost 6 bases and J lost 9; bases outside the gene matches: 7. The V gene's germline CDR1 is MNHEY and CDR2 SVGAGI. The CDR3 bases are TGTGCCAGCAGCCAGACTAGCGGGGGGGCAAGTGAGCAGTTCTTC. It is translated as CASSQTSGGASEQFF.

The chain recombines TRBV5-1 with TRBJ1-2; the match to TRBD1 covers 8 bases. Germline V gene sequence: CDR1 SGHRS, CDR2 YFSETQ. The CDR3 is 15 amino acids. After removal of 0 bases from V and 4 bases from J, the junction contained 5 bases not matched to a gene. CDR3 bases: TGCGCCAGCAGCTTGGCCGGGACAGGCATCTATGGCTACACCTTC. Amino acid sequence: CASSLAGTGIYGYTF.

The chain combines TRBV5-4 with TRBJ1-6; D may be TRBD1 (5 bases). The CDR3 spans 17 residues. Germline CDR1 reads SGHNT; CDR2 reads YYREEE (reference sequence). Trimming took 2 bases from V and 7 from J, leaving 19 bases between them. The CDR3: CASSFDRAGLGNSPLHF. The CDR3 DNA reads as TGTGCCAGCAGCTTTGATAGGGCGGGACTTGGGAATTCACCCCTCCACTTT.

The sample holds many counts of this clonotype. The chain links TRBV13 to TRBJ2-3; 9 nucleotides align to TRBD1. This CDR3 is 15 amino acids long. V was clipped by 5 bases and J by 2 bases; unmatched bases: 5. Germline V gene data show CDR1 as PRHDT and CDR2 as FYEKMQ (reference sequence). CDR3 nucleotides: TGTGCCAGCAGCATGGACAGGGGAATCACAGATACGCAGTATTTT. It specifies CASSMDRGITDTQYF.

This clonotype was detected only a few times. A much larger clone lies a single base off, so this may be a read error. DNA of the CDR3: TGTGCCAGCAGCAACAGATACGAGCAGTACTTC. Protein product: CASSNRYEQYF. The rearrangement joins TRBV21-1 to TRBJ2-7. TRBV21-1 is noted as a pseudogene. The CDR3 consists of 11 residues.

V gene TRBV18 combines with J gene TRBJ1-1, with D perhaps TRBD1 (6 bases). The CDR3 consists of 15 residues. Germline V gene data show CDR1 as KGHSH and CDR2 as LQKENI. V lost 3 bases and J lost 1, with 12 bases in between. The CDR3 loop is CASSPPGGGNTEAFF. The DNA of the CDR3 is TGTGCCAGCTCACCGCCGGGAGGGGGGAACACTGAAGCTTTCTTT.

The sample holds many counts of this clonotype. The V call is TRBV4-3, the J call TRBJ2-5, with TRBD1 as a possible D gene (5 bases). CDR3 length: 15 amino acids. The germline V gene encodes CDR1 LGHNA and CDR2 YSLEER. The ends were cut back, 1 base at V and 2 bases at J, with 11 bases in the middle. The CDR3 region has the DNA TGCGCCAGCAGCCAAGGAGCCAGGGAACAAGAGACCCAGTACTTC. Its translation: CASSQGAREQETQYF.

The chain carries TRBV11-3 and TRBJ1-1; D gene uncertain. V gave up 2 bases and J gave up 1 base, with 5 bases separating them. CDR1 and CDR2 (germline): SGHNT, YENEEA. This CDR3 contains 13 residues. CDR3 nucleotides: TGTGCCAGCAGCTTAAGGGCGAACACTGAAGCTTTCTTT. Translating gives CASSLRANTEAFF.

In this sample, this clonotype turned up once. The chain uses TRBV4-1 and TRBJ2-4; 8 nucleotides align to TRBD1. The CDR3 totals 17 residues. The V and J ends lost 2 bases and 0 bases, in that order; junction bases with no gene match: 6. Germline V lookup: CDR1 MGHRA, CDR2 YSYEKL. CDR3 DNA sequence: TGCGCCAGCAGCCAACCAGGGGGCCCGTTAGCCAAAAACATTCAGTACTTC. This encodes CASSQPGGPLAKNIQYF.

This clonotype showed up many times. The V call is TRBV29-1, the J call TRBJ2-4; no clear D. Germline CDR1 and CDR2: SQVTM and ANQGSEA. The germline V and J ends were trimmed by 2 bases and 5 bases, with 10 bases remaining between them. The CDR3 contains 13 residues. CDR3 DNA sequence: TGCAGCGTTGAAAGGGCTGGGCAAAACATTCAGTACTTC. This sequence encodes CSVERAGQNIQYF.

This clonotype occurred a few times. The chain links TRBV12-5 to TRBJ1-5, with a possible D match to TRBD1 (5 bases). The germline V and J ends were trimmed by 1 base and 4 bases, with 11 bases remaining between them. CDR1 and CDR2 from the germline V gene are LGHNT and FRNRAP. CDR3 size: 15 residues. The CDR3 region is CASGLDDRLNQPQHF. CDR3 nucleotide sequence: TGTGCTAGTGGTTTGGACGACAGATTAAATCAGCCCCAGCATTTT.

This clonotype appeared many times. This chain joins TRBV4-3 and TRBJ2-2, with D perhaps matching TRBD1 or TRBD2 (5 bases each). Trimming pared 6 bases from V and 3 bases from J, leaving 11 bases between. Germline V gene lookup returns CDR1 LGHNA and CDR2 YSLEER. CDR3 size: 14 residues. CDR3 nucleotide sequence: TGCGCCAGCAGAAAGGGACCAGACACCGGGGAGCTGTTTTTT. Translated: CASRKGPDTGELFF.

This clonotype came up many times. The genes are TRBV2 and TRBJ1-5; D is undetermined. Germline loops: CDR1 SNHLY, CDR2 FYNNEI. The ends were cut back, 4 bases at V and 0 bases at J, with 10 bases in the middle. This CDR3 is built from 15 residues. CDR3 nucleotide sequence: TGTGCCAGCAGTGCCGGCCTGTATAGCAATCAGCCCCAGCATTTT. Amino acids: CASSAGLYSNQPQHF.

This clonotype was detected a few times. The genes are TRBV9 and TRBJ2-5; no clear D. The CDR3 extends over 13 amino acids. V was shortened by 3 bases and J by 2 bases, with 8 bases between the two germline ends. Germline CDR1 and CDR2: SGDLS and YYNGEE. This CDR3 reads CASSGSHQETQYF. The DNA for the CDR3 is TGTGCCAGCAGCGGTAGTCATCAAGAGACCCAGTACTTC.

This clonotype was observed at least ten times. This chain joins TRBV7-2 and TRBJ2-3; a weak D match, TRBD2 (7 bases). CDR1 and CDR2 (germline): SGHTA, FQGNSA. V gave up 6 bases and J gave up 4 bases, with 11 bases separating them. CDR3 length: 13 amino acids. CDR3 in DNA: TGTGCCAGCAGGGTCGGGGGGCCAGATACGCAGTATTTT. It specifies CASRVGGPDTQYF.

In this sample, this clonotype turned up many times. V is TRBV20-1 and J is TRBJ2-3; 8 nucleotides agree with TRBD2. CDR1 is DFQATT, CDR2 SNEGSKA, per germline (reference sequence). Trimming took 1 base from V and 6 from J; bases not matched to a gene: 18. The CDR3 spans 18 residues. The CDR3 bases are TGCAGTGCTAGAGTAGTCGACTCCACGGGGGGGCCAATGGATACGCAGTATTTT. Its translation is CSARVVDSTGGPMDTQYF.

The sample holds many counts of this clonotype. The chain recombines TRBV10-3 with TRBJ2-2, with 8 bases lining up with TRBD1. The V gene end was trimmed by 6 bases and the J gene end by 5 bases; junction bases not matched to a gene: 5. This CDR3 has 14 amino acids. Germline V gives CDR1 ENHRY, CDR2 SYGVKD. The CDR3 protein is CAIRRQGATGELFF. CDR3 DNA sequence: TGTGCCATCAGACGGCAGGGGGCTACCGGGGAGCTGTTTTTT.

Comment on this clonotype: A read error is possible here, since a much larger clone lies one base away. The chain has TRBV29-1 and TRBJ2-2; possible D gene TRBD1, 5 bases. Germline CDR1 SQVTM, CDR2 ANQGSEA. The CDR3 is 14 residues long. CDR3 sequence: CSVERQLNTVELFF. The CDR3 coding sequence is TGCAGCGTTGAGAGACAGTTAAACACCGTGGAGCTGTTTTTT.

The V gene is TRBV4-1, the J gene TRBJ2-3, with D perhaps matching TRBD2 (7 bases). The CDR3 spans 16 residues. The V end lost 5 bases, the J end lost 0 bases, and 15 bases lay between the germline ends. Germline lookup yields CDR1 MGHRA and CDR2 YSYEKL. CDR3 coding DNA: TGCGCCAGCAGCTCCAGGGGTAGCGGGAGCACAGATACGCAGTATTTT. This codes for CASSSRGSGSTDTQYF.

This clonotype was seen repeatedly, ten times or more. The chain recombines TRBV6-1 with TRBJ1-5, with unresolved D. CDR3 size: 13 residues. Germline-derived CDR1 and CDR2 are MNHNS and SASEGT. V was shortened by 0 bases and J by 7 bases, with 7 bases between the two germline ends. The CDR3 is CASSEAGRQPQHF. For the CDR3, the DNA is TGTGCCAGCAGTGAAGCGGGTCGGCAGCCCCAGCATTTT.

V and J are TRBV10-3 and TRBJ2-1; TRBD2 matches 7 bases. The junction had 7 bases not matched to a gene; V was cut back by 6 bases and J by 5 bases. The CDR3 runs to 14 residues. In germline, CDR1 is ENHRY, CDR2 SYGVKD. In nucleotides, the CDR3 is TGTGCCATCAGGGACCGGGACTACCACAATGAGCAGTTCTTC. It codes for CAIRDRDYHNEQFF.